This T cell receptor beta chain was identified in a study of T cell responses to AZD1222 COVID-19 vaccine. Points from the study as a whole: Donors skewed white British and female; clonal diversity was possibly underestimated. Two AZD1222 doses significantly raised spike-specific TCR breadth and depth over controls.

The junction had 11 bases not matched to a gene; V was cut back by 9 bases and J by 7 bases. Germline V lookup: CDR1 MDHEN, CDR2 SYDVKM. This CDR3 spans 13 amino acids. Some clones are missing from TCRdb's copy, which holds only in-frame ones; the method was immunoSEQ multiplex PCR. The data hold tens of thousands of clones, with about 87% observed a single time. In regard to this clone: What it binds is not known.

The starting material was peripheral blood, obtained on day 0 of AZD1222 vaccination. This clonotype was obtained from an adult in good health. This chain uses TRBV28 with TRBJ2-7; TRBD1 matches at 8 bases. The CDR3 nucleotides are TGTGCCAGTCTCGACAGGGGTGCGTGGGAGCAGTACTTC. It is translated as CASLDRGAWEQYF.